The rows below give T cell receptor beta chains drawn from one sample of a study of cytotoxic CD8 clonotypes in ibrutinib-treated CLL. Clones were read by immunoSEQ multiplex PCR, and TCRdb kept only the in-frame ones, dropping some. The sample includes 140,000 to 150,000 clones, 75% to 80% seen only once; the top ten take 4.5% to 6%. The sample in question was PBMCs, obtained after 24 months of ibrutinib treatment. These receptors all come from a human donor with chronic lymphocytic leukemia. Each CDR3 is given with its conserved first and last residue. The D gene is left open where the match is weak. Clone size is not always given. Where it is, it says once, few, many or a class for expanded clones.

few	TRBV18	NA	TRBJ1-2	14	TGTGCCAGCTCCCAGGACAGCGCTAACTATGGCTACACCTTC	CASSQDSANYGYTF
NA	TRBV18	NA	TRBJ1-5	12	TGTGCCAGCTCACCAGGGGGGCAGCCCCAGCATTTT	CASSPGGQPQHF
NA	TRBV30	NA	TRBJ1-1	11	TGTGCCTGGACCCAAGCGGGGGAATCTTTCTTT	CAWTQAGESFF
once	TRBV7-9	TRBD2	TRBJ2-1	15	TGTGCCAGCACCCGCCCGGGACTAGCGGGAGATGAGCAGTTCTTC	CASTRPGLAGDEQFF
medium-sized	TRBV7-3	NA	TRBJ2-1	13	TGTGCCAGCAGCCCCGACAGATACAATGAGCAGTTCTTC	CASSPDRYNEQFF
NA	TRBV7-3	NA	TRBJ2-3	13	TGTGCCAGCAGCTTAGGCCACACAGATACGCAGTATTTT	CASSLGHTDTQYF
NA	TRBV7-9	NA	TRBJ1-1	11	TGTGCCAGCAGCCCCTCTCTAAGAGCTTTCTTT	CASSPSLRAFF
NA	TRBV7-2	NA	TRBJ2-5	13	TGTGCCAGCAGCTTGGGGCCGGGGGAGACCCAGTACTTC	CASSLGPGETQYF
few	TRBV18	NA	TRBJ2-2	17	TGTGCCACCCGAACGGGAAGGCAGGATTCGAACACCGGGGAGCTGTTTTTT	CATRTGRQDSNTGELFF
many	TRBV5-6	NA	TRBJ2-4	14	TGTGCCAGCAGCTTGGGCAGGGTAAGGAACATTCAGTACTTC	CASSLGRVRNIQYF
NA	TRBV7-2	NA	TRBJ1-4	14	TGTGCCAGCAGCTCAGGGCCGACCTGGGAAAAACTGTTTTTT	CASSSGPTWEKLFF
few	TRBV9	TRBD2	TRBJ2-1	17	TGTGCCAGCAGCCCATCACACGGGGGGAACTCCTACAATGAGCAGTTCTTC	CASSPSHGGNSYNEQFF
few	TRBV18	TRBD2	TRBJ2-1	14	TGTGCCAGCTCCCAAGCGGGAGGGGATCAAGAGCAGTTCTTC	CASSQAGGDQEQFF
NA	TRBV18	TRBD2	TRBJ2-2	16	TGTGCCAGCTCAGCCTTACTAGCGGGAAGTGGAGGGGAGCTGTTTTTT	CASSALLAGSGGELFF
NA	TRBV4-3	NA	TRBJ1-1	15	TGCGCCAGCAGCCAAGGCGGGGGGATGGGGACTGAAGCTTTCTTT	CASSQGGGMGTEAFF
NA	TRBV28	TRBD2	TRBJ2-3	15	TGTGCCAGCACCATGGGTGCGGGGGGGCGAGATACGCAGTATTTT	CASTMGAGGRDTQYF
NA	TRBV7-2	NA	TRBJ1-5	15	TGTGCCAGCAGAACGGACGGGAATAGCAATCAGCCCCAGCATTTT	CASRTDGNSNQPQHF
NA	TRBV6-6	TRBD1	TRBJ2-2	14	TGTGCCAGCGGCAGACAGGGGGCTACCGGGGAGCTGTTTTTT	CASGRQGATGELFF
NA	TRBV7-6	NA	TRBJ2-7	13	TGTGCCAGCAGCTTGGGTCAGGGTTGGGAGCAGTACTTC	CASSLGQGWEQYF
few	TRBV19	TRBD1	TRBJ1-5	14	TGTGCCAGTAGTATATGGCAGGGGGATCAGCCCCAGCATTTT	CASSIWQGDQPQHF
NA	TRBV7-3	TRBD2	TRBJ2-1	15	TGTGCCAGCAGCTTAGGGGGACTAGCGACCAATGAGCAGTTCTTC	CASSLGGLATNEQFF
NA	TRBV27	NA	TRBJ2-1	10	TGTGCCAGCAACCGGGATGAGCAGTTCTTC	CASNRDEQFF
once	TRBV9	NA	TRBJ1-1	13	TGTGCCAGCAGCGTAGCCGGCTACACTGAAGCTTTCTTT	CASSVAGYTEAFF
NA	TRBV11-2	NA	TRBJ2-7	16	TGTGCCAGCAGCACCCCCGGGACGGCGGTCGGGTACGAGCAGTACTTC	CASSTPGTAVGYEQYF
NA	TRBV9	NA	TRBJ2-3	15	TGTGCCAGCAGCGGAGGGACGGTTAGCACAGATACGCAGTATTTT	CASSGGTVSTDTQYF
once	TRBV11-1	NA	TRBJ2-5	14	TGTGCCAGCACCCCGGGCCAACCAAAAGAGACCCAGTACTTC	CASTPGQPKETQYF
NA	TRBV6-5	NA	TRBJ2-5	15	TGTGCCAGCAGTACCGATTGGAGCGTCCAAGAGACCCAGTACTTC	CASSTDWSVQETQYF
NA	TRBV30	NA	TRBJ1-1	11	TGTGCCTGGAGTCCGCAGCTTGAAGCTTTCTTT	CAWSPQLEAFF
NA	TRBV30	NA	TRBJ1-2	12	TGTGCCTGGAGTGGAGGCTCAAGGGGCTACACCTTC	CAWSGGSRGYTF
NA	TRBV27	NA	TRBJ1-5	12	TGTGCCAGCAGGCGGGGGGGGGAGCCCCAGCATTTT	CASRRGGEPQHF
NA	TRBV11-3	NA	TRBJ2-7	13	TGTGCCAGCAGCTTAGAACAGGGCTACGAGCAGTACTTC	CASSLEQGYEQYF
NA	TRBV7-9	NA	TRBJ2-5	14	TGTGCCAGCAGCTTAGCTCCGGGCGGGGAGACCCAGTACTTC	CASSLAPGGETQYF
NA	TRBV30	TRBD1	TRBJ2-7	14	TGTGCCTGGAGTGTAGGGACAGGGTCCTACGAGCAGTACTTC	CAWSVGTGSYEQYF
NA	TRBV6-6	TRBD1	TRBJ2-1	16	TGTGCCAGCAGCTCCGTGGGACAGGGGTTGGGCGATGAGCAGTTCTTC	CASSSVGQGLGDEQFF
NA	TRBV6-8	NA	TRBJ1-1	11	TGTGCCAGCAGTTACCCCCCACAGGCTTTCTTT	CASSYPPQAFF
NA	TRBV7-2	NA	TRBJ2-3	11	TGTGCCAGCAGCCAAGGCAGGGTGTGGTATTTT	CASSQGRVWYF
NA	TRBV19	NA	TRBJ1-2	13	TGTGCCAGTAGTATGGGGCAGGGAGATGGCTACACCTTC	CASSMGQGDGYTF
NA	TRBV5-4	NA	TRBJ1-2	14	TGTGCCAGCAGCCCGGGACAACGTAACTATGGCTACACCTTC	CASSPGQRNYGYTF
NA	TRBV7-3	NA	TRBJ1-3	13	TGTGCCAGCAGCGCAGGGGCGGGAAACACCATATATTTT	CASSAGAGNTIYF
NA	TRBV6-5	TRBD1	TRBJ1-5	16	TGTGCCAGCAGTTACAAGGGGACAGGAGGCAATCAGCCCCAGCATTTT	CASSYKGTGGNQPQHF
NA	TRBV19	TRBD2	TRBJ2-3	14	TGTGCCAGTACCCCCACCGGGACTAGCGGTACGCAGTATTTT	CASTPTGTSGTQYF
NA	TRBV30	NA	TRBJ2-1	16	TGTGCCTGGACTCCTCGGGACACCAGCTCCTACAATGAGCAGTTCTTC	CAWTPRDTSSYNEQFF
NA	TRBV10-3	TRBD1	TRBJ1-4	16	TGTGCCATCAGTGGACAGCCGGGACAGGGGGGAGAAAAACTGTTTTTT	CAISGQPGQGGEKLFF
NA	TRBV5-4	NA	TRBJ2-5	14	TGTGCCAGCAGCACTGGCGGGGAGAGAGAGACCCAGTACTTC	CASSTGGERETQYF
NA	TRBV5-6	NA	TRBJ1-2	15	TGTGCCAGCAGCTTGGATTCCTTGGCCAACTATGGCTACACCTTC	CASSLDSLANYGYTF
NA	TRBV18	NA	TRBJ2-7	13	TGTGCCAGCTCAACCGGGACCTCCTACGAGCAGTACTTC	CASSTGTSYEQYF
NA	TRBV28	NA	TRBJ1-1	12	TGTGCCAGCGGGGAAACGAACACTGAAGCTTTCTTT	CASGETNTEAFF
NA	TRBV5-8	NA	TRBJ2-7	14	TGTGCCAGCAGCTTGGGGCGGGGGCCCTACGAGCAGTACTTC	CASSLGRGPYEQYF
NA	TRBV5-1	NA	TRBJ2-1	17	TGCGCCAGCAGCTCCCCAGTGGGGACGGCCAGAGGCAATGAGCAGTTCTTC	CASSSPVGTARGNEQFF
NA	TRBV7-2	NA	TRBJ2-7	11	TGTGCCAGCAGCTTCGACTACGAGCAGTACTTC	CASSFDYEQYF
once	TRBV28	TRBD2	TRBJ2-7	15	TGTGCCAGCAGTTCGCGGGGGAGGGAGCACTACGAGCAGTACTTC	CASSSRGREHYEQYF
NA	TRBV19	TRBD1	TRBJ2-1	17	TGTGCCAGTAGTAGCCGGCCACCGGGACAGGGGGTGGATGAGCAGTTCTTC	CASSSRPPGQGVDEQFF